A few counts support the clone carrying this T cell receptor (beta chain). Every patient relapsed after autologous stem cell transplantation, and brentuximab vedotin exposure varied. The sample comes from a study of PD-1 blockade in classical Hodgkin lymphoma. Trimming cost V 3 bases and J 8 bases, with 10 bases left between them. CDR1 is MDHEN, CDR2 SYDVKM, per germline. The CDR3 sequence is 12 residues long. Generated by immunoSEQ multiplex PCR, the TCRdb table keeps only in-frame clones and is missing some. This sample carries about 36,000 clones, almost 70% of them seen once, and the ten largest clones take 13% to 15%.

The material was peripheral blood mononuclear cells (PBMCs), obtained before the second cycle of nivolumab. This chain joins TRBV28 and TRBJ1-2; D is uncertain. The sequence came from a human donor with classical Hodgkin lymphoma. Here the CDR3 reads CASSLWAGGYTF. As DNA, the CDR3 is TGTGCCAGCAGTTTGTGGGCCGGGGGCTACACCTTC.